The next 10 T cell receptor beta chains were all read from a single sample in a study of T cells in Graves' hyperthyroidism and ophthalmopathy. There were TCR beta CDR3 regions amplified from RNA transcripts. When the TCR CDR3 underwent first-round RT-PCR, the HTBI primer set was used. TCRdb called the multiplex PCR reads again in MiXCR, with one record for every CDR3 protein. The table shows about half a million distinct CDR3 sequences, with about 20% occurring only once. Sequencing input: blood. The origin of the receptors is a middle-aged man with Graves' ophthalmopathy.

Only a few counts were recorded for this clonotype. The rearrangement uses TRBV28 and TRBJ1-4; TRBD1 aligns across 7 bases. J was trimmed by 5 bases and V by 6 bases; bases with no gene match: 9. The CDR3 contains 15 residues. The germline gives CDR1 MDHEN, CDR2 SYDVKM. CDR3 in DNA: TGTGCCAGCAGGCCCCGACAGGGTTCAAATGAAAAACTGTTTTTT. Protein: CASRPRQGSNEKLFF. The whole variable domain, remainder taken from reference TRBV28 and TRBJ1-4, is DVKVTQSSRYLVKRTGEKVFLECVQDMDHENMFWYRQDPGLGLRLIYFSYDVKMKEKGDIPEGYSVSREKKERFSLILESASTNQTSMYLCASRPRQGSNEKLFFGSGTQLSVL.

This clonotype was picked up a small number of times. The V and J genes are TRBV7-2 and TRBJ2-3; TRBD2 aligns across 10 bases. The V gene end was trimmed by 5 bases and the J gene end by 6 bases; junction bases not matched to a gene: 11. CDR3 length: 16 amino acids. In germline, CDR1 is SGHTA, CDR2 FQGNSA. CDR3 loop: CASSPPWASGSDTQYF. The CDR3 DNA follows: TGTGCCAGCAGCCCCCCGTGGGCTAGCGGGAGTGATACGCAGTATTTT.

The J gene is TRBJ2-7, the V gene TRBV24-1; D is uncertain. The CDR3 extends over 11 amino acids. The germline V gene has CDR1 KGHDR and CDR2 SFDVKD. V shed 4 bases and J shed 9 bases, with 9 bases lying between them. CDR3 nucleotides: TGTGCCACCAGTGAGCGAGGCGGGCAGTACTTC. Translated: CATSERGGQYF.

This clonotype was found a few times. The chain couples TRBV5-1 to TRBJ2-7; TRBD1 matches at 7 bases. Looked up from germline, CDR1 is SGHRS and CDR2 is YFSETQ. J lost 3 bases, V lost 4 bases, and 4 bases had no gene match. The CDR3 contains 13 residues. Here the CDR3 DNA reads TGCGCCAGCAGCGCGACAGGGCTCTACGAGCAGTACTTC. It is translated as CASSATGLYEQYF. The complete variable domain, with remaining parts taken from reference TRBV5-1 and TRBJ2-7, reads KAGVTQTPRYLIKTRGQQVTLSCSPISGHRSVSWYQQTPGQGLQFLFEYFSETQRNKGNFPGRFSGRQFSNSRSEMNVSTLELGDSALYLCASSATGLYEQYFGPGTRLTVT.

The chain is built from TRBV29-1 and TRBJ1-4; no clear D gene. This CDR3 spans 11 amino acids. Trimming pared 5 bases from V and 6 bases from J, leaving 7 bases between. CDR1 and CDR2 from the germline V gene are SQVTM and ANQGSEA. CDR3 sequence reads: CSVFRDEKLFF. Here the CDR3 DNA reads TGCAGCGTTTTCCGGGATGAAAAACTGTTTTTT.

The V gene is TRBV11-2, the J gene TRBJ1-2; 7 bases match TRBD1. Germline V gives CDR1 SGHAT, CDR2 FQNNGV. This CDR3 has 16 amino acids. With 1 base clipped from V and 3 bases from J, the junction kept 8 bases outside the gene matches. The CDR3 loop reads CASSLALGTADYGYTF. The CDR3 region has the DNA TGTGCCAGCAGCTTAGCGCTGGGGACAGCGGACTATGGCTACACCTTC.

This clonotype was seen more than once but under ten times. This chain links TRBV2 with TRBJ2-2; possibly TRBD1 for D (5 bases). Germline CDR1 and CDR2: SNHLY and FYNNEI. Deletions cut 0 bases from V and 6 bases from J, with 11 bases between. The CDR3 has 15 residues. The CDR3 DNA sequence: TGTGCCAGCAGTGAAGCCAGGGCCCACTCCGGGGAGCTGTTTTTT. Its protein product is CASSEARAHSGELFF.

A word on this clonotype: Mismatch with germline at one junction end may stem from a read error. The V call is TRBV7-2, the J call TRBJ2-1; D remains unclear. The CDR3 sequence is 17 residues long. In germline, CDR1 is SGHTA, CDR2 FQGNSA. The CDR3 coding sequence is TGTGCCGGCAGCTCCATCGTTCTAGACCGAGCCTACAATGAGCAGTTCTTC. Encoded protein: CAGSSIVLDRAYNEQFF.

This chain links TRBV7-8 with TRBJ2-5, with 9 bases that match TRBD1. This CDR3 comprises 13 residues. Germline CDR1 reads SGHVS; CDR2 reads FQNEAQ. Trimming cost V 10 bases and J 2 bases; bases outside gene matches: 5. CDR3 in amino acids: CATSGTGQETQYF. CDR3 in DNA: TGTGCCACCTCCGGGACAGGGCAAGAGACCCAGTACTTC.

In this sample, this clonotype turned up a few times. The genes are TRBV7-2 and TRBJ1-2, with 7 bases matching TRBD1. The germline CDR1 and CDR2 sequences are SGHTA and FQGNSA. V was clipped by 3 bases and J by 8 bases; unmatched bases: 9. The CDR3 extends over 14 amino acids. CDR3 in amino acids: CASSFTWTGEGYTF. DNA of the CDR3: TGTGCCAGCAGCTTCACCTGGACAGGTGAAGGCTACACCTTC.